One and the same sample provided the 30 T cell receptor beta chains below, sequenced in a study of T cell responses to AZD1222 COVID-19 vaccine. Measured with immunoSEQ multiplex PCR; TCRdb has only the in-frame clones, and not every one. This sample has approximately 76,000 clones, with 70% to 90% found just once. The source was peripheral blood, collected on day 0 of AZD1222 vaccination. These receptors all stem from an adult in good health.

V and J are TRBV7-2 and TRBJ2-7; D not resolved. V shed 1 base and J shed 3 bases, with 7 bases lying between them. From germline, CDR1 is SGHTA and CDR2 FQGNSA. The CDR3 contains 13 residues. The chain's CDR3 is CASSLVNSYEQYF. For the CDR3, the DNA is TGTGCCAGCAGCTTAGTGAACAGCTACGAGCAGTACTTC.

The chain joins TRBV11-2 to TRBJ2-5, with a weak D call TRBD1 (6 bases). The CDR3 runs to 16 residues. The V end lost 3 bases, the J end lost 5 bases, and 19 bases lay between the germline ends. Germline CDR1 and CDR2: SGHAT and FQNNGV. This chain's CDR3 is CASSLGTTTVRETQYF. The CDR3 bases are TGTGCCAGCAGCTTGGGGACAACCACGGTACGGGAGACCCAGTACTTC.

V is TRBV3-1 (or the pseudogene TRBV3-2) and J is TRBJ1-2, with D possibly matching TRBD1 (6 bases). Germline assignment: CDR1 LGHDT and CDR2 YNNKEL (reference sequence). There are 17 residues in the CDR3. V lost 4 bases, J lost 2 bases, and 20 bases lay in between. The CDR3 is CASSPTHRDKQNYGYTF. The CDR3 region has the DNA TGTGCCAGCAGCCCCACCCACCGGGACAAGCAAAACTATGGCTACACCTTC.

V usage is TRBV5-8 and J usage is TRBJ2-7; 11 bases align to TRBD1. Germline values: CDR1 SGHTS, CDR2 YDEGEE. The trim removed 3 bases at V and 2 bases at J, leaving 4 bases unmatched. The CDR3 sequence is 15 residues long. CDR3 in amino acids: CASSWTGQGAYEQYF. The CDR3 DNA reads TGTGCCAGCAGCTGGACGGGACAGGGGGCCTACGAGCAGTACTTC.

The chain employs TRBV3-1 (or the pseudogene TRBV3-2) and TRBJ1-6; the D is unclear. V was cut by 2 bases and J by 10 bases, with 9 bases left in between. Germline CDR1 LGHDT, CDR2 YNNKEL (reference sequence). The CDR3 runs 13 residues. The CDR3 region has the DNA TGTGCCAGCAGCCAAAACACCCAATCACCCCTCCACTTT. Its protein is CASSQNTQSPLHF.

The chain carries TRBV10-2 and TRBJ2-1; 7 bases agree with TRBD2. The CDR3 contains 15 residues. J lost 8 bases, V lost 1 base, and 8 bases had no gene match. Germline V gives CDR1 WSHSY, CDR2 SAAADI. In DNA form, the CDR3 reads TGCGCCAGCAGTGAGTTCCAGCGGGATTTTTATGAGCAGTTCTTC. The encoded protein is CASSEFQRDFYEQFF.

V is TRBV9 and J is TRBJ1-1, with 7 bases identical to TRBD1. The CDR3 consists of 14 residues. Looked up from germline, CDR1 is SGDLS and CDR2 is YYNGEE. The V segment lost 3 bases and the J segment 5 bases; nucleotides outside the gene matches: 7. The chain's CDR3 is CASSEATGPTEAFF. The CDR3 coding sequence is TGTGCCAGCAGCGAGGCGACAGGGCCTACTGAAGCTTTCTTT.

This rearrangement joins TRBV6-5 to TRBJ2-7, with 10 bases identical to TRBD2. The germline gives CDR1 MNHEY, CDR2 SVGAGI. The J segment lost 0 bases and the V segment lost 5 bases, leaving 4 bases of the junction unmatched. This CDR3 contains 15 residues. For the CDR3, the DNA is TGTGCCAGCAGTCAAAGGACTAGCGGCTCCTACGAGCAGTACTTC. Its translation: CASSQRTSGSYEQYF.

The chain carries TRBV9 and TRBJ2-2; the match to TRBD1 covers 11 bases. The CDR3 is made up of 20 amino acids. Germline assignment: CDR1 SGDLS and CDR2 YYNGEE. V shed 2 bases, J shed 5 bases, and the junction held 17 bases outside the gene matches. The DNA for the CDR3 is TGTGCCAGCAGCGTTTCGTCCGGGACAGGGGGGTTGAGTTCGACCGGGGAGCTGTTTTTT. It specifies CASSVSSGTGGLSSTGELFF. The full variable domain, its missing parts supplied by reference TRBV9 and TRBJ2-2, is DSGVTQTPKHLITATGQRVTLRCSPRSGDLSVYWYQQSLDQGLQFLIQYYNGEERAKGNILERFSAQQFPDLHSELNLSSLELGDSALYFCASSVSSGTGGLSSTGELFFGEGSRLTVL.

This chain joins TRBV7-2 and TRBJ1-2; D call uncertain. The CDR3 extends over 11 amino acids. Trimming took off 8 bases at V and 6 bases at J, with 10 bases between the two ends. Looked up from germline, CDR1 is SGHTA and CDR2 is FQGNSA. The CDR3 DNA is TGTGCCAGCTTAGGCTACCATGGCTACACCTTC. Amino acids: CASLGYHGYTF.

V gene TRBV27 combines with J gene TRBJ2-3; D is perhaps TRBD2 (6 bases). V lost 3 bases and J 1 base, leaving 14 bases between the germline ends. The length of the CDR3 is 16 residues. Germline V CDR1 and CDR2: MNHEY, SMNVEV (reference sequence). The CDR3 DNA is TGTGCCAGCAGTTTGGGGACTCCACTTGGCACAGATACGCAGTATTTT. It codes for CASSLGTPLGTDTQYF.

This chain uses TRBV30 with TRBJ1-2; D perhaps matches TRBD1 (6 bases). V was trimmed by 4 bases and J by 6 bases, leaving 15 bases between them. This CDR3 region has 13 residues. From germline, CDR1 is GTSNPN and CDR2 SVGIG (reference sequence). CDR3 region: CAWTTQQGDGYTF. The CDR3 region has the DNA TGTGCCTGGACGACTCAACAGGGAGATGGCTACACCTTC.

This clone was detected only a few times. The chain carries TRBV11-2 and TRBJ2-3; D call uncertain. V was trimmed by 2 bases and J by 0 bases, leaving 6 bases between them. Germline assignment: CDR1 SGHAT and CDR2 FQNNGV. The CDR3 is made up of 14 amino acids. The CDR3 reads CASSLTGSTDTQYF. For the CDR3, the DNA is TGTGCCAGCAGCTTAACGGGTAGCACAGATACGCAGTATTTT.

This clone was counted a single time. The CDR3 nucleotides read TGTGCCAGCAGCCCGGGGAGGGTGACTTGGGGCCAAGAGACCCAGTACTTC. It is translated as CASSPGRVTWGQETQYF. The chain has TRBV5-4 and TRBJ2-5; 7 bases line up with TRBD2. Germline CDR1 SGHNT, CDR2 YYREEE (reference sequence). This CDR3 contains 17 residues. V gave up 4 bases and J gave up 1 base; unmatched junction bases: 13.

The rearrangement joins TRBV30 to TRBJ1-5, with 9 bases aligning to TRBD1. CDR3 length: 16 residues. V lost 2 bases to trimming and J lost 4 bases; unmatched junction nucleotides: 9. The V gene's germline CDR1 is GTSNPN and CDR2 SVGIG (reference sequence). CDR3 bases: TGTGCCTGGAGTTATAACAGGGGGCTTGGGAATCAGCCCCAGCATTTT. Translating gives CAWSYNRGLGNQPQHF.

This chain connects TRBV20-1 to TRBJ2-1; TRBD1 is a possible D gene (5 bases). From germline, CDR1 is DFQATT and CDR2 SNEGSKA (reference sequence). CDR3 length equals 15 residues. Trimming took off 3 bases at V and 0 bases at J, with 12 bases between the two ends. This chain's CDR3 is CSASQGRSSYNEQFF. CDR3 bases: TGCAGTGCTAGTCAGGGCAGGAGCTCCTACAATGAGCAGTTCTTC.

This chain joins TRBV4-3 and TRBJ1-2, with 10 bases lining up with TRBD1. The germline V gene has CDR1 LGHNA and CDR2 YSLEER. CDR3 size: 16 residues. The V segment lost 3 bases and the J segment 5 bases; nucleotides outside the gene matches: 9. CDR3 in DNA: TGCGCCAGCAGCCATACCGGGACAGGGGATCTATATGGCTACACCTTC. Translated, it gives CASSHTGTGDLYGYTF.

The chain is built from TRBV6-1 and TRBJ2-3; 10 bases agree with TRBD1. The CDR3 loop spans 21 amino acids. V shed 1 base, J shed 2 bases, and the junction held 18 bases outside the gene matches. CDR1 is MNHNS, CDR2 SASEGT, per germline. CDR3 region: CASSEEEAGQGFSGATDTQYF. The CDR3 bases are TGTGCCAGCAGTGAAGAAGAGGCGGGACAGGGGTTTAGCGGAGCCACAGATACGCAGTATTTT.

This clone has a single count. CDR3 sequence (DNA): TGTGCCAGCGGATCTGGAAACACCATATATTTT. Its protein product is CASGSGNTIYF. The chain employs TRBV3-1 (or the pseudogene TRBV3-2) and TRBJ1-3; D remains unclear. Trimming stripped 8 bases from V and 1 base from J, with 3 bases between. There are 11 residues in the CDR3. Germline V CDR1 and CDR2: LGHDT, YNNKEL (reference sequence).

This chain uses TRBV21-1 with TRBJ1-4. TRBV21-1 is flagged as a pseudogene. The CDR3 contains 17 residues. The CDR3 bases are TGTGCCATTCCGCAAGGCGACGGGGCGGCAACTAATGAAAAACTGTTTTTT. It is translated as CAIPQGDGAATNEKLFF.

The rearrangement uses TRBV6-2 or TRBV6-3 and TRBJ2-3; D is ambiguous. The V gene's germline CDR1 is MNHEY and CDR2 SVGEGT. The germline V and J ends were trimmed by 2 bases and 5 bases, with 14 bases remaining between them. The CDR3 loop spans 15 amino acids. CDR3 amino acids: CASSYGNKVGDTQYF. CDR3 DNA sequence: TGTGCCAGCAGTTACGGGAACAAAGTGGGAGATACGCAGTATTTT.

The chain employs TRBV29-1 and TRBJ1-4; possible D gene TRBD1, 5 bases. Germline CDR1 reads SQVTM; CDR2 reads ANQGSEA. Trimming pared 4 bases from V and 7 bases from J, leaving 13 bases between. The CDR3 contains 13 residues. The CDR3 DNA is TGCAGCGTTGCCGGGGGTTATCGTGAAAAACTGTTTTTT. Translation gives CSVAGGYREKLFF.

The gene calls are TRBV7-9 and TRBJ2-2, with D perhaps assigned TRBD1 or TRBD2 (5 bases each). Looked up from germline, CDR1 is SEHNR and CDR2 is FQNEAQ (reference sequence). The CDR3 is 13 amino acids. The V end lost 3 bases, the J end lost 5 bases, and 7 bases lay between the germline ends. In DNA form, the CDR3 reads TGTGCCAGCAGCTTGAGGGGAACCGGGGAGCTGTTTTTT. Translation gives CASSLRGTGELFF. Combining the CDR3 with reference TRBV7-9 and TRBJ2-2 gives the whole variable domain DTGVSQNPRHKITKRGQNVTFRCDPISEHNRLYWYRQTLGQGPEFLTYFQNEAQLEKSRLLSDRFSAERPKGSFSTLEIQRTEQGDSAMYLCASSLRGTGELFFGEGSRLTVL.

The genes are TRBV10-3 and TRBJ2-7; weak D call: TRBD2 (5 bases). CDR1 ENHRY and CDR2 SYGVKD come from the germline V gene. CDR3 size: 13 residues. V was cut by 5 bases and J by 1 base, with 9 bases left in between. The CDR3 DNA reads as TGTGCCATCAGTCCTAGCTTGTCCTACGAGCAGTACTTC. Its protein is CAISPSLSYEQYF.

The chain combines TRBV14 with TRBJ2-5; the D gene is possibly TRBD2 (6 bases). This CDR3 is 14 amino acids long. The germline V gene has CDR1 SGHDN and CDR2 FVKESK. V lost 3 bases and J lost 2, with 10 bases in between. Written as DNA, the CDR3 is TGTGCCAGCAGCCAGGGGACTGAGCAAGAGACCCAGTACTTC. Translation gives CASSQGTEQETQYF.

The J gene is TRBJ1-5, the V gene TRBV24-1; D gene unclear. This CDR3 region has 12 residues. V was cut by 3 bases and J by 4 bases, with 3 bases left in between. Germline CDR1 and CDR2: KGHDR and SFDVKD. As DNA, the CDR3 is TGTGCCACCAGTGATGTAAATCAGCCCCAGCATTTT. This gives the protein CATSDVNQPQHF.

This chain uses TRBV19 with TRBJ1-1; D perhaps matches TRBD1 (6 bases). Germline assignment: CDR1 LNHDA and CDR2 SQIVND (reference sequence). CDR3 length: 18 residues. With 4 bases removed from V and 3 bases from J, the gap between germline ends came to 24 bases. As DNA, the CDR3 is TGTGCCAGTAGTAGACAGGTTAGAATAATGAATGGGGACACTGAAGCTTTCTTT. It specifies CASSRQVRIMNGDTEAFF.

J is TRBJ2-7 and V is TRBV5-8, with 7 bases matching TRBD2. The CDR3 has 16 amino acids. Germline V gene data show CDR1 as SGHTS and CDR2 as YDEGEE. V was pared by 0 bases and J by 3 bases, with 9 bases of the junction left unmatched. The DNA of the CDR3 is TGTGCCAGCAGCTTGGCCTCTTGGGGGGGTTACTACGAGCAGTACTTC. This gives the protein CASSLASWGGYYEQYF.

This clone appeared once. The V call is TRBV29-1, the J call TRBJ2-7; D is unclear. Germline lookup yields CDR1 SQVTM and CDR2 ANQGSEA. Trimming took 2 bases from V and 2 from J, leaving 10 bases between them. The CDR3 has 13 amino acids. CDR3 nucleotide sequence: TGCAGCGTTGAATACGATTCAACCTACGAGCAGTACTTC. As protein: CSVEYDSTYEQYF.

The V call is TRBV6-6, the J call TRBJ2-3, with 9 positions matching TRBD1. Germline V gene lookup returns CDR1 MNHNY and CDR2 SVGAGI (reference sequence). V was clipped by 5 bases and J by 6 bases; unmatched bases: 6. The CDR3 has 14 amino acids. Written as DNA, the CDR3 is TGTGCCAGCAGTACTAGACAGGGGGTGGATACGCAGTATTTT. Translating gives CASSTRQGVDTQYF.